This T cell receptor beta chain derives from a study of CD8 T cells in ankylosing spondylitis. Study-wide findings and caveats: A number of the motif variants had already been described in reactive arthritis synovial fluid and blood.

MiXCR was run by TCRdb on the 5' RACE reads, yielding one entry per CDR3 protein. The sample shows fewer than 200,000 distinct CDR3 sequences, around a sixth of them seen only once. This clonotype was recorded at least ten times. The antigen is undetermined. The clonotype was recovered from a male donor under 30 with ankylosing spondylitis or in good health (not recorded which). The sample was blood, either unsorted or a sorted T cell fraction (not recorded which).

The CDR3 spells CASSRDSDNEKLFF. The CDR3 DNA sequence: TGCGCCAGCAGCCGGGACAGCGATAATGAAAAACTGTTTTTT. This rearrangement joins TRBV5-1 to TRBJ1-4, with TRBD1 identical over 7 bases. The CDR3 totals 14 residues. Germline CDR1 is SGHRS and CDR2 is YFSETQ. V was pared by 4 bases and J by 4 bases, with 4 bases of the junction left unmatched.